This T cell receptor beta chain was found in a study of blood T cells in healthy people across ages. Together with a sample-barcoded 5' primer, a J-beta primer mix was included in a second PCR lasting about 7 to 12 cycles. TCRdb re-analysed the 5' RACE reads in MiXCR, keeping a single row per CDR3 protein. The sample consists of 550,000 to 750,000 distinct CDR3 sequences, around 21% of them appearing once. Every donor contributed about 10 milliliters of peripheral blood by blood draw. Isolation of PBMCs gave at least 6 million cells per sample. About this clonotype itself: Its antigen is not known.

Study findings and constraints: A strong correlation was found between TCR beta diversity and the percentage of naive T cells.

Trimming took 7 bases from V and 5 from J, leaving 12 bases between them. Germline V lookup: CDR1 SNHLY, CDR2 FYNNEI. The CDR3 is 12 residues long. The sequencing input was blood. The sequence was collected from a man between 65 and 79 years old in good health. The chain carries TRBV2 and TRBJ2-7; D assignment may be TRBD1 or TRBD2 (5 bases each). The CDR3 loop reads CASTLGTNEQYF. Here the CDR3 DNA reads TGTGCCAGCACCTTAGGGACGAACGAGCAGTACTTC.